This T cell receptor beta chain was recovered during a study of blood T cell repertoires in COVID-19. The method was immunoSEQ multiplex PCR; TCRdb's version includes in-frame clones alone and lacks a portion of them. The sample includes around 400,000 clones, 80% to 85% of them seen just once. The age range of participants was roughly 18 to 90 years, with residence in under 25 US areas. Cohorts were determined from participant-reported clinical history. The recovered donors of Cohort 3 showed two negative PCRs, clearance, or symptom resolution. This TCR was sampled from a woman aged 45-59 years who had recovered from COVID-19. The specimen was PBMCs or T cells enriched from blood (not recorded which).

CDR3 sequence reads: CASSGEGSNEKLFF. The CDR3 DNA reads as TGTGCCAGCAGCGGAGAGGGTTCTAATGAAAAACTGTTTTTT. J is TRBJ1-4 and V is TRBV9, with D hard to call. Germline values: CDR1 SGDLS, CDR2 YYNGEE. Trimming took 3 bases from V and 3 from J, leaving 9 bases between them. The length of the CDR3 is 14 residues. Full variable domain (rest looked up from reference TRBV9 and TRBJ1-4): DSGVTQTPKHLITATGQRVTLRCSPRSGDLSVYWYQQSLDQGLQFLIQYYNGEERAKGNILERFSAQQFPDLHSELNLSSLELGDSALYFCASSGEGSNEKLFFGSGTQLSVL.